Each of the 31 T cell receptor beta chains below was sequenced from the same sample in a study of T cells in Graves' hyperthyroidism and ophthalmopathy. Amplified TCR beta CDR3 regions came from RNA transcripts. Initially, a first-round RT-PCR of the TCR CDR3 employed the HTBI primer set. TCRdb ran MiXCR on the multiplex PCR reads and lists one entry per CDR3 protein. The table shows hundreds of thousands of distinct CDR3 sequences, with roughly a sixth occurring only once. Sequenced: blood. The receptors were sampled from a woman between 18 and 30 years old with Graves' ophthalmopathy.

There are many counts of this clonotype. The chain carries TRBV20-1 and TRBJ1-1; D remains unclear. CDR3 length: 12 amino acids. Germline loops: CDR1 DFQATT, CDR2 SNEGSKA (reference sequence). The V end was cut by 7 bases, the J end by 6 bases, with 15 bases between. The DNA for the CDR3 is TGCAGTGAAATAGGGCGAGGGTCTGAAGCTTTCTTT. Amino acids: CSEIGRGSEAFF.

This rearrangement joins TRBV28 to TRBJ2-7, with 9 positions matching TRBD1. There are 14 residues in the CDR3. Per the germline V gene, CDR1 is MDHEN and CDR2 is SYDVKM. The V segment lost 7 bases and the J segment 0 bases; nucleotides outside the gene matches: 4. CDR3 nucleotide sequence: TGTGCCAGCATCGCGACAGGGGGCTCCTACGAGCAGTACTTC. This gives the protein CASIATGGSYEQYF.

The genes are TRBV4-3 and TRBJ1-6; maybe TRBD1 (5 bases). The CDR3 contains 15 residues. Trimming left V 3 bases short and J 7 bases short, with 13 bases between. CDR1 LGHNA and CDR2 YSLEER come from the germline V gene. CDR3 coding DNA: TGCGCCAGCAGCCATACCGGGACCCTGAATTCACCCCTCCACTTT. Encoded protein: CASSHTGTLNSPLHF.

V and J are TRBV7-9 and TRBJ2-2, with 13 bases matching TRBD2. The CDR3 totals 19 residues. CDR1 and CDR2 from the germline V gene are SEHNR and FQNEAQ (reference sequence). The V segment lost 0 bases and the J segment 6 bases; nucleotides outside the gene matches: 10. The CDR3 nucleotides read TGTGCCAGCAGCTTAGCTCCTGGACTAGCGGGAGTTTGGCCCGGGGAGCTGTTTTTT. Protein product: CASSLAPGLAGVWPGELFF.

Concerning this clonotype itself: A single base separates this from a much larger clone, so it may be a read error. This sequence joins TRBV5-1 and TRBJ2-2; TRBD1 matches at 7 bases. This CDR3 comprises 15 residues. Germline lookup yields CDR1 SGHRS and CDR2 YFSETQ. Here the CDR3 reads CASGLAAQGAGELFF. CDR3 nucleotides: TGCGCCAGCGGCTTGGCCGCTCAGGGGGCCGGGGAGCTGTTTTTT.

This clonotype was seen a handful of times. V and J are TRBV6-1 and TRBJ2-2; tentative D call: TRBD1 (6 bases). The V and J ends lost 6 bases and 3 bases respectively, with 26 bases between them. The CDR3 has 19 residues. Germline-derived CDR1 and CDR2 are MNHNS and SASEGT. The CDR3 protein is CASSPPENYRAGDTGELFF. CDR3 bases: TGTGCCAGCAGCCCCCCCGAAAACTACAGGGCAGGCGACACCGGGGAGCTGTTTTTT.

This clonotype was seen more than once but under ten times. This chain uses TRBV7-9 with TRBJ1-1; possibly TRBD1 for D (6 bases). Trimming left V 5 bases short and J 10 bases short, with 20 bases between. The CDR3 length is 14 residues. CDR1 is SEHNR, CDR2 FQNEAQ, per germline (reference sequence). CDR3 nucleotides: TGTGCCAGCAGCCCCCCGGACAGTCCAGGTCTAGCTTTCTTT. Protein: CASSPPDSPGLAFF. Full variable domain (outside the CDR3, taken from reference TRBV7-9 and TRBJ1-1): DTGVSQNPRHKITKRGQNVTFRCDPISEHNRLYWYRQTLGQGPEFLTYFQNEAQLEKSRLLSDRFSAERPKGSFSTLEIQRTEQGDSAMYLCASSPPDSPGLAFFGQGTRLTVV.

This clonotype was recorded at least ten times. V is TRBV6-1 and J is TRBJ1-1; D unresolved. V lost 5 bases, J lost 1 base, and 14 bases lay in between. This CDR3 contains 15 residues. Germline V gene sequence: CDR1 MNHNS, CDR2 SASEGT. In nucleotides, the CDR3 is TGTGCCAGCAGTTTGGCCTCCCGGGGGAACACTGAAGCTTTCTTT. Translated: CASSLASRGNTEAFF.

This clonotype was observed a handful of times. This sequence joins TRBV5-6 and TRBJ2-1, with D perhaps TRBD1 (5 bases). Germline assignment: CDR1 SGHDT and CDR2 YYEEEE. This CDR3 is 17 amino acids long. Trimming shortened V by 0 bases and J by 1 base, and 14 bases separated the two germline ends. As DNA, the CDR3 is TGTGCCAGCAGCTTGGCCCTTCAGACAGCTTCCTACAATGAGCAGTTCTTC. It encodes CASSLALQTASYNEQFF.

About this clonotype: A read error may explain this, as a much larger clone is one base away. The rearrangement links TRBV7-2 to TRBJ2-1; the D gene is possibly TRBD1 (6 bases). From germline, CDR1 is SGHTA and CDR2 FQGNSA. The CDR3 sequence is 16 residues long. As DNA, the CDR3 is TGTGCCGGCAGCTTCCAGGACAGTCATCTTAGGAATGAGCAGTTCTTC. Translating gives CAGSFQDSHLRNEQFF.

In this sample, this clonotype turned up many times. The chain links TRBV30 to TRBJ1-5; TRBD1 might be the D (5 bases). Per the germline V gene, CDR1 is GTSNPN and CDR2 is SVGIG (reference sequence). Trimming took off 5 bases at V and 1 base at J, with 9 bases between the two ends. The CDR3 extends over 13 amino acids. As DNA, the CDR3 is TGTGCCTGGGCCCGGGACAGCAATCAGCCCCAGCATTTT. Its protein is CAWARDSNQPQHF.

This chain connects TRBV20-1 to TRBJ2-1; D gene unclear. Trimming removed 6 bases at V and 15 bases at J, with 21 bases between. The CDR3 length is 12 residues. Germline V CDR1 and CDR2: DFQATT, SNEGSKA (reference sequence). This CDR3 reads CSANGPGIVRFF. Here the CDR3 DNA reads TGCAGTGCAAATGGACCCGGAATTGTGCGGTTCTTC.

This clonotype occurred a few times. The rearrangement uses TRBV4-1 and TRBJ1-1; 7 bases map to TRBD1. Germline loops: CDR1 MGHRA, CDR2 YSYEKL. Trimming cost V 8 bases and J 0 bases; bases outside gene matches: 6. This CDR3 has 14 amino acids. CDR3 region: CASRQGFMNTEAFF. The DNA of the CDR3 is TGCGCCAGCCGACAGGGATTTATGAACACTGAAGCTTTCTTT.

This clonotype was recorded at least ten times. V gene TRBV7-3 combines with J gene TRBJ2-1; D might be TRBD2 (6 bases). The CDR3 has 15 residues. Germline-derived CDR1 and CDR2 are SGHTA and FQGTGA. Trimming took off 5 bases at V and 4 bases at J, with 15 bases between the two ends. The CDR3 reads CASSPGARGYNEQFF. For the CDR3, the DNA is TGTGCCAGCAGCCCCGGTGCACGGGGGTACAATGAGCAGTTCTTC.

The V call is TRBV27, the J call TRBJ1-3; D call uncertain. Trimming cost V 6 bases and J 0 bases, with 9 bases left between them. This CDR3 is 14 amino acids long. Germline assignment: CDR1 MNHEY and CDR2 SMNVEV (reference sequence). CDR3 region: CASRGQASGNTIYF. CDR3 DNA: TGTGCCAGCAGGGGCCAGGCCTCTGGAAACACCATATATTTT.

The chain combines TRBV6-4 with TRBJ1-5; TRBD1 aligns across 7 bases. The CDR3 has 13 residues. The junction had 4 bases not matched to a gene; V was cut back by 4 bases and J by 7 bases. Germline CDR1 is MRHNA and CDR2 is SNTAGT. CDR3 bases: TGTGCCAGCAGTGGACAGGGATCCCAGCCCCAGCATTTT. It yields the protein CASSGQGSQPQHF.

This clonotype showed up many times. The chain links TRBV11-2 to TRBJ2-1; D is possibly TRBD1 (6 bases). The germline V gene has CDR1 SGHAT and CDR2 FQNNGV. CDR3 size: 14 residues. The V and J ends lost 6 bases and 6 bases respectively, with 15 bases between them. For the CDR3, the DNA is TGTGCCAGCAGTTCAGACAGGCCACCCAATGAGCAGTTCTTC. Translating it yields CASSSDRPPNEQFF.

This clonotype was found once. The V call is TRBV25-1, the J call TRBJ2-5; no definite D call. The ends were cut back, 4 bases at V and 0 bases at J, with 12 bases in the middle. This CDR3 spans 15 amino acids. CDR1 is MGHDK and CDR2 is SYGVNS in the germline V gene. This CDR3 is CASSALRAYQETQYF. Written as DNA, the CDR3 is TGTGCCAGCAGTGCTCTTAGGGCGTACCAAGAGACCCAGTACTTC.

This clonotype came up many times. The gene calls are TRBV5-6 and TRBJ2-1; possibly TRBD1 for D (5 bases). This CDR3 is 16 amino acids long. V was shortened by 5 bases and J by 3 bases, with 18 bases between the two germline ends. In germline, CDR1 is SGHDT, CDR2 YYEEEE. CDR3 in DNA: TGTGCCAGCAGGTTGAGGTCCCAGGGCCTCTACAATGAGCAGTTCTTC. Its protein is CASRLRSQGLYNEQFF.

This clonotype occurred many times. The CDR3 region has the DNA TGTGCCAGCAGGAGTCAGGACACTGAAGCTTTCTTT. It translates to CASRSQDTEAFF. This sequence joins TRBV12-3 or TRBV12-4 and TRBJ1-1; D call uncertain. V was pared by 6 bases and J by 3 bases, with 8 bases between. The CDR3 contains 12 residues.

This clonotype was observed at least ten times. The V and J genes are TRBV2 and TRBJ2-1, with TRBD1 matching 7 bases. V was clipped by 9 bases and J by 2 bases; unmatched bases: 7. The CDR3 has 14 residues. The V gene's germline CDR1 is SNHLY and CDR2 FYNNEI. The CDR3 nucleotides read TGTGCCAGGCACAGGGGTGGGGCCTACAATGAGCAGTTCTTC. Protein sequence: CARHRGGAYNEQFF.

This clonotype was detected many times. This sequence joins TRBV2 and TRBJ1-1; 8 bases match TRBD1. The ends lost 6 bases at V and 4 bases at J; junction bases unmatched: 7. CDR1 is SNHLY and CDR2 is FYNNEI in the germline V gene. The CDR3 has 14 residues. The CDR3 nucleotides are TGTGCCAGCAGCAGGAACAGGGGGGGCACTGAAGCTTTCTTT. Protein product: CASSRNRGGTEAFF.

There are a few counts of this clonotype. The rearrangement links TRBV7-2 to TRBJ2-5; 8 bases match TRBD1. Looked up from germline, CDR1 is SGHTA and CDR2 is FQGNSA. The CDR3 consists of 15 residues. V shed 5 bases, J shed 4 bases, and the junction held 9 bases outside the gene matches. The CDR3 reads CASSHDRGGGETQYF. CDR3 DNA sequence: TGTGCCAGCAGCCACGACAGGGGTGGTGGAGAGACCCAGTACTTC.

The rearrangement uses TRBV20-1 and TRBJ2-7; TRBD1 agrees at 10 bases. There are 15 residues in the CDR3. Looked up from germline, CDR1 is DFQATT and CDR2 is SNEGSKA (reference sequence). V lost 0 bases and J lost 2; bases outside the gene matches: 4. In DNA form, the CDR3 reads TGCAGTGCTAGAGATGGGACAGGGGCAACCTACGAGCAGTACTTC. As protein: CSARDGTGATYEQYF.

The chain carries TRBV4-2 and TRBJ1-1; D not certain. The germline gives CDR1 LGHNA, CDR2 YNFKEQ. Trimming removed 1 base at V and 2 bases at J, with 8 bases between. The CDR3 runs to 14 residues. The CDR3 coding sequence is TGTGCCAGCAGCCAAGCGCCAGAAAACACTGAAGCTTTCTTT. Protein sequence: CASSQAPENTEAFF.

This clonotype was counted ten times or more. The chain uses TRBV7-2 and TRBJ2-5; 12 bases line up with TRBD2. The germline V gene encodes CDR1 SGHTA and CDR2 FQGNSA. Trimming cost V 1 base and J 9 bases; bases outside gene matches: 6. CDR3 size: 15 residues. The CDR3: CASSLDGTSGGPQYF. The CDR3 DNA follows: TGTGCCAGCAGCTTAGACGGTACTAGCGGGGGGCCCCAGTACTTC.

This clonotype was counted ten times or more. This chain joins TRBV18 and TRBJ2-1, with TRBD2 as a possible D gene (5 bases). CDR1 and CDR2 from the germline V gene are KGHSH and LQKENI. Trimming cost V 2 bases and J 5 bases, with 16 bases left between them. The CDR3 has 16 amino acids. CDR3 sequence reads: CASSPAPGVANNEQFF. The CDR3 DNA is TGTGCCAGCTCACCAGCCCCCGGGGTAGCGAACAATGAGCAGTTCTTC.

The chain couples TRBV25-1 to TRBJ1-1; no clear D. There are 16 residues in the CDR3. Germline values: CDR1 MGHDK, CDR2 SYGVNS. Trimming left V 11 bases short and J 1 base short, with 23 bases between. The CDR3 DNA is TGTGCCTCCCAAAAGCGGGGAGAGGTGGGGAACACTGAAGCTTTCTTT. Translating gives CASQKRGEVGNTEAFF.

This clonotype was counted a few times. The V call is TRBV5-6, the J call TRBJ2-5, with a possible D match to TRBD1 (5 bases). In germline, CDR1 is SGHDT, CDR2 YYEEEE. This CDR3 comprises 13 residues. Trimming pared 6 bases from V and 2 bases from J, leaving 11 bases between. DNA of the CDR3: TGTGCCAGCAATGGGGCCGAGCAAGAGACCCAGTACTTC. Its translation is CASNGAEQETQYF.

The V call is TRBV4-1, the J call TRBJ1-6; 8 nucleotides align to TRBD1. The CDR3 sequence is 15 residues long. The germline V gene encodes CDR1 MGHRA and CDR2 YSYEKL. The V segment lost 0 bases and the J segment 8 bases; nucleotides outside the gene matches: 3. The CDR3 bases are TGCGCCAGCAGCCAAGATGCAGGGGGCGATTCACCCCTCCACTTT. It yields the protein CASSQDAGGDSPLHF.

This clonotype was detected only a few times. CDR3 DNA: TGTGCCAGCAGCCGCTCCGGGACAAGCCTTTACTCTGGGGCCAACGTCCTGACTTTC. It encodes CASSRSGTSLYSGANVLTF. The rearrangement uses TRBV6-1 and TRBJ2-6, with a weak D call TRBD1 (6 bases). The CDR3 runs to 19 residues. Germline-derived CDR1 and CDR2 are MNHNS and SASEGT. Trimming stripped 6 bases from V and 0 bases from J, with 21 bases between.